Detailed here is one T cell receptor (beta chain). Germline CDR1 LNHDA, CDR2 SQIVND (reference sequence). Trimming removed 6 bases from V and 7 bases from J, with 18 bases in between. This CDR3 contains 14 residues. This sample was included in a study of T cells after yellow fever vaccination. TCRdb re-called the 5' RACE reads through MiXCR, storing one row per CDR3 protein. Of about 400,000 distinct CDR3 sequences listed, roughly 6.1% are singletons. The TCR sequence derives from a man aged 25-45 years who received the YFV17D yellow fever vaccine. Sequenced here: PBMCs, sampled 5 days after the yellow fever booster vaccination. V gene TRBV19 combines with J gene TRBJ1-1, with D uncertain. CDR3 sequence: CASSRGAARDEAFF. CDR3 sequence (DNA): TGTGCCAGTAGCCGCGGAGCGGCTAGGGATGAAGCTTTCTTT.